The T cell receptor (beta chain) described here comes from a study of T cell repertoires in cytomegalovirus infection. Germline V gives CDR1 SEHNR, CDR2 FQNEAQ (reference sequence). V shed 3 bases and J shed 4 bases, with 11 bases lying between them. The CDR3 covers 14 residues. TCRdb fed the reads into MiXCR, producing one record per CDR3 protein. The sample comprises some 350,000 distinct CDR3 sequences, roughly 20% of which are singletons, and roughly 9% rests with the top ten. This clonotype appeared many times. The sequence derives from a human donor in good health (CMV status not recorded). Some clones in this sample may be carry-over from other donors' samples. V gene TRBV7-9 combines with J gene TRBJ2-3; D is uncertain. The sample consisted of PBMCs. The CDR3 sequence: CASSFGQFSDTQYF. DNA for the CDR3: TGTGCCAGCAGCTTCGGGCAGTTTTCAGATACGCAGTATTTT.